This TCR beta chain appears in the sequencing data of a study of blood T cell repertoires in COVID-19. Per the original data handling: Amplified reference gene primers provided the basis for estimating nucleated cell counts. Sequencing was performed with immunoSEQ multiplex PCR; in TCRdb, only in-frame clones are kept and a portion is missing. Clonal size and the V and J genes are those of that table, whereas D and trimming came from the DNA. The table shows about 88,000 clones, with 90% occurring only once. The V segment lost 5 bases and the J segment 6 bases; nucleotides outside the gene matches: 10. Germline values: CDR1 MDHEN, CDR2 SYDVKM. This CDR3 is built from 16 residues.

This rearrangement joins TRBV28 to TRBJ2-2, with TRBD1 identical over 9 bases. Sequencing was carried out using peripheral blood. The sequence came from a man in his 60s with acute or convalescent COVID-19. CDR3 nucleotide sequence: TGTGCCAGCAGTATCCACAGGGGGCATATCTCCGGGGAGCTGTTTTTT. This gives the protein CASSIHRGHISGELFF. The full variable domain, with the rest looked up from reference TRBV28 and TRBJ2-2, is DVKVTQSSRYLVKRTGEKVFLECVQDMDHENMFWYRQDPGLGLRLIYFSYDVKMKEKGDIPEGYSVSREKKERFSLILESASTNQTSMYLCASSIHRGHISGELFFGEGSRLTVL.